Shown below are 28 T cell receptor beta chains from a single sample sequenced in a study of blood T cells in healthy people across ages. Alongside a J-beta primer mix, a sample-barcoded 5' primer served in a second PCR lasting roughly 7 to 12 cycles. TCRdb re-called the 5' RACE reads through MiXCR, storing one row per CDR3 protein. The repertoire holds approximately 1.5 million distinct CDR3 sequences, 35% to 45% seen once, with approximately 4% in the top ten. The sample was blood. All receptors derive from a woman between 18 and 30 years old in good health.

Points on this clonotype: The junction departs from germline at one end; a sequencing error may be responsible. The rearrangement uses TRBV25-1 and TRBJ2-5; 10 bases agree with TRBD1. The germline CDR1 and CDR2 sequences are MGHDK and SYGVNS. This CDR3 contains 15 residues. In DNA form, the CDR3 reads TGTGCCAGCAGTGACGCTAGACAGGGGGCAGAGACCCAGGACTTC. Protein: CASSDARQGAETQDF. Variable domain in full (rest from reference TRBV25-1 and TRBJ2-5): EADIYQTPRYLVIGTGKKITLECSQTMGHDKMYWYQQDPGMELHLIHYSYGVNSTEKGDLSSESTVSRIRTEHFPLTLESARPSHTSQYLCASSDARQGAETQDFGPGTRLLVL.

The chain is built from TRBV20-1 and TRBJ2-7, with D possibly TRBD2 on 5 matching bases. This CDR3 has 13 residues. CDR1 is DFQATT and CDR2 is SNEGSKA in the germline V gene (reference sequence). The V end lost 6 bases, the J end lost 2 bases, and 14 bases lay between the germline ends. Written as DNA, the CDR3 is TGCAGTGCCCTCGAGAGGGCGGCCTACGAGCAGTACTTC. Its translation: CSALERAAYEQYF.

This clonotype was counted only a few times. The chain has TRBV20-1 and TRBJ1-5; D is possibly TRBD1 (5 bases). Deletions cut 3 bases from V and 6 bases from J, with 15 bases between. The CDR3 runs to 14 residues. Germline V gene lookup returns CDR1 DFQATT and CDR2 SNEGSKA (reference sequence). CDR3 sequence reads: CSARPPGTLQPQHF. The CDR3 nucleotides are TGCAGTGCTAGGCCGCCAGGGACGCTTCAGCCCCAGCATTTT.

This chain joins TRBV7-8 and TRBJ2-2; D tentatively fits TRBD1 or TRBD2 (5 bases each). Germline V gene lookup returns CDR1 SGHVS and CDR2 FQNEAQ. The V end was cut by 0 bases, the J end by 6 bases, with 11 bases between. The CDR3 consists of 15 residues. CDR3 sequence reads: CASSLAGVPSGELFF. CDR3 DNA sequence: TGTGCCAGCAGCTTAGCGGGGGTTCCCTCCGGGGAGCTGTTTTTT.

The J gene is TRBJ1-1, the V gene TRBV28; TRBD1 matches 9 bases. J gave up 6 bases and V 6 bases, and 8 bases lay outside the gene matches. CDR1 MDHEN and CDR2 SYDVKM come from the germline V gene. This CDR3 region has 14 residues. CDR3 sequence (DNA): TGTGCCAGCAGCCGGGGGACAGGGAGACCTGAAGCTTTCTTT. This translates into CASSRGTGRPEAFF.

The gene calls are TRBV20-1 and TRBJ2-1; D uncertain. From germline, CDR1 is DFQATT and CDR2 SNEGSKA (reference sequence). The V gene lost 6 bases and the J gene lost 3 bases, with 12 bases spanning the gap. The CDR3 totals 13 residues. CDR3 amino acids: CSASPAGYNEQFF. The DNA of the CDR3 is TGCAGTGCGTCCCCGGCAGGCTACAATGAGCAGTTCTTC.

This rearrangement joins TRBV27 to TRBJ1-1; possible D gene TRBD1, 6 bases. The V gene lost 7 bases and the J gene lost 0 bases, with 15 bases spanning the gap. The CDR3 totals 15 residues. Germline lookup yields CDR1 MNHEY and CDR2 SMNVEV (reference sequence). As DNA, the CDR3 is TGTGCCAGCAAGGACGGAGGGGGAATGAACACTGAAGCTTTCTTT. This translates into CASKDGGGMNTEAFF.

This clonotype was detected only a few times. The rearrangement links TRBV2 to TRBJ2-7; 9 bases map to TRBD2. The junction had 6 bases not matched to a gene; V was cut back by 6 bases and J by 3 bases. This CDR3 contains 14 residues. Germline-derived CDR1 and CDR2 are SNHLY and FYNNEI. The CDR3 nucleotides are TGTGCCAGCAGGACCGGGACTAGCATCTACGAGCAGTACTTC. This encodes CASRTGTSIYEQYF.

This chain's CDR3 is CASSQGSTSAAQYF. The DNA for the CDR3 is TGCGCCAGCAGCCAAGGGTCAACTAGCGCTGCGCAGTATTTT. The gene calls are TRBV4-3 and TRBJ2-3; TRBD2 aligns across 7 bases. CDR1 is LGHNA, CDR2 YSLEER, per germline. This CDR3 comprises 14 residues. After removal of 1 base from V and 10 bases from J, the junction contained 8 bases not matched to a gene.

This chain links TRBV6-5 with TRBJ1-2; TRBD1 agrees at 7 bases. This CDR3 spans 12 amino acids. J was trimmed by 8 bases and V by 7 bases; bases with no gene match: 7. Germline loops: CDR1 MNHEY, CDR2 SVGAGI. CDR3 nucleotides: TGTGCCAGCAATGACAGGGTATACGGCTACACCTTC. Amino acid sequence: CASNDRVYGYTF.

The chain employs TRBV5-6 and TRBJ2-5; D may be TRBD1 (5 bases). V lost 2 bases and J lost 11, with 13 bases in between. The CDR3 extends over 12 amino acids. Germline assignment: CDR1 SGHDT and CDR2 YYEEEE. The DNA of the CDR3 is TGTGCCAGCAGCTTTAAGGACAATGAGCAGTACTTC. It is translated as CASSFKDNEQYF. The full variable domain, in which reference TRBV5-6 and TRBJ2-5 provide the parts outside the CDR3, is DAGVTQSPTHLIKTRGQQVTLRCSPKSGHDTVSWYQQALGQGPQFIFQYYEEEERQRGNFPDRFSGHQFPNYSSELNVNALLLGDSALYLCASSFKDNEQYFGPGTRLLVL.

The rearrangement links TRBV5-6 to TRBJ2-3; D is possibly TRBD2 (5 bases). The CDR3 is 14 residues long. The germline V gene encodes CDR1 SGHDT and CDR2 YYEEEE. V lost 1 base and J 6 bases, leaving 12 bases between the germline ends. The CDR3 sequence: CASSLKAGFDTQYF. The CDR3 nucleotides are TGTGCCAGCAGCTTGAAGGCGGGTTTCGATACGCAGTATTTT.

This chain links TRBV29-1 with TRBJ2-7; 10 bases are a match to TRBD2. Germline V gene lookup returns CDR1 SQVTM and CDR2 ANQGSEA. This CDR3 has 13 amino acids. The V gene end was trimmed by 5 bases and the J gene end by 4 bases; junction bases not matched to a gene: 5. CDR3 loop: CSVFETSGYEQYF. Here the CDR3 DNA reads TGCAGCGTTTTTGAGACTAGCGGGTACGAGCAGTACTTC.

This clonotype was seen more than once but under ten times. This chain joins TRBV12-3 or TRBV12-4 and TRBJ1-2; TRBD1 matches 8 bases. V lost 6 bases, J lost 8 bases, and 11 bases stayed unmatched. The CDR3 spans 14 residues. This chain's CDR3 is CASSRRQGLWGYTF. CDR3 nucleotide sequence: TGTGCCAGCAGCCGCCGACAGGGGCTTTGGGGCTACACCTTC.

The chain joins TRBV20-1 to TRBJ2-7; 8 bases match TRBD2. This CDR3 is 15 amino acids long. J lost 2 bases, V lost 5 bases, and 11 bases had no gene match. In germline, CDR1 is DFQATT, CDR2 SNEGSKA (reference sequence). The CDR3 DNA reads as TGCAGTGCTCCGCCATTAGCGGGGCTTCCCTACGAGCAGTACTTC. Protein product: CSAPPLAGLPYEQYF.

The genes are TRBV5-6 and TRBJ1-5; D unclear. Looked up from germline, CDR1 is SGHDT and CDR2 is YYEEEE. The CDR3 length is 15 residues. Trimming left V 0 bases short and J 6 bases short, with 13 bases between. The CDR3 region is CASSLGWSGIQPQHF. CDR3 DNA: TGTGCCAGCAGCTTGGGGTGGTCGGGAATTCAGCCCCAGCATTTT.

This clonotype turned up a few times. This chain connects TRBV7-2 to TRBJ2-3; possibly TRBD2 for D (5 bases). V lost 2 bases to trimming and J lost 1 base, with 25 bases between them. Per the germline V gene, CDR1 is SGHTA and CDR2 is FQGNSA. This CDR3 contains 20 residues. The CDR3 spells CASSLRTIYLGEVRTDTQYF. CDR3 nucleotides: TGTGCCAGCAGCTTAAGAACCATCTACCTGGGAGAGGTCCGCACAGATACGCAGTATTTT.

About this clonotype: This may be a read error, as it is one base from a much larger clone. The V gene is TRBV29-1, the J gene TRBJ2-3; D is possibly TRBD1 (5 bases). Germline V gene sequence: CDR1 SQVTM, CDR2 ANQGSEA. The CDR3 contains 14 residues. V lost 4 bases and J 6 bases, leaving 17 bases between the germline ends. For the CDR3, the DNA is TGCAGCGTTGTAAGACAGACCTTGGGGGATACGCAGTATTTT. It specifies CSVVRQTLGDTQYF.

The J gene is TRBJ1-2, the V gene TRBV4-3; D is unclear. CDR1 LGHNA and CDR2 YSLEER come from the germline V gene. The CDR3 runs to 15 residues. Trimming cost V 0 bases and J 2 bases, with 10 bases left between them. The CDR3: CASSQDLIGNYGYTF. In DNA form, the CDR3 reads TGCGCCAGCAGCCAAGATCTAATCGGAAACTATGGCTACACCTTC.

With regard to this clonotype: Its ends do not fully match the called genes, so a read error is possible. V and J are TRBV27 and TRBJ2-1; 11 bases line up with TRBD2. Germline CDR1 MNHEY, CDR2 SMNVEV (reference sequence). This CDR3 spans 16 amino acids. In DNA, the CDR3 is TGTACCAGCAGTGGTTCGGGACTAGCGGAATACAATGAGCAGTTCTTC. This encodes CTSSGSGLAEYNEQFF.

In regard to this clonotype: A much larger clone lies a single base off, so this may be a read error. This chain connects TRBV28 to TRBJ2-7; D may be TRBD1 or TRBD2 (5 bases each). Germline V gene lookup returns CDR1 MDHEN and CDR2 SYDVKM. Trimming shortened V by 4 bases and J by 5 bases, and 15 bases separated the two germline ends. CDR3 size: 14 residues. This CDR3 reads CASSSTGTRHEQYF. The CDR3, as DNA: TGTGCCAGCAGTTCAACCGGGACCAGACACGAGCAGTACTTC.

J is TRBJ2-1 and V is TRBV20-1, with D perhaps TRBD1 or TRBD2 (5 bases each). CDR1 DFQATT and CDR2 SNEGSKA come from the germline V gene (reference sequence). With 6 bases removed from V and 5 bases from J, the gap between germline ends came to 23 bases. This CDR3 region has 16 residues. CDR3 region: CSARDLSMITNNEQFF. CDR3 sequence (DNA): TGCAGTGCCAGGGACCTTTCAATGATAACCAACAATGAGCAGTTCTTC.

This clonotype turned up a few times. The CDR3 loop reads CASSPGTLNGYEQYF. CDR3 nucleotide sequence: TGTGCCAGCAGCCCCGGGACGCTTAACGGCTACGAGCAGTACTTC. The gene calls are TRBV5-5 and TRBJ2-7; perhaps D is TRBD1 or TRBD2 (5 bases each). This CDR3 is 15 amino acids long. Germline CDR1 SGHKS, CDR2 YYEKEE (reference sequence). V was trimmed by 4 bases and J by 3 bases, leaving 17 bases between them.

The genes are TRBV9 and TRBJ2-3; TRBD2 agrees at 14 bases. The J segment lost 0 bases and the V segment lost 3 bases, leaving 12 bases of the junction unmatched. The germline V gene has CDR1 SGDLS and CDR2 YYNGEE. The CDR3 loop spans 20 amino acids. CDR3 sequence (DNA): TGTGCCAGCAGCGAGATGGGACTAGCGGGGGTAGACTCTAGCACAGATACGCAGTATTTT. Translating it yields CASSEMGLAGVDSSTDTQYF.

Many counts were recorded for this clonotype. This chain uses TRBV18 with TRBJ1-1, with D possibly matching TRBD1 (5 bases). Trimming removed 8 bases from V and 0 bases from J, with 10 bases in between. This CDR3 contains 13 residues. Germline V CDR1 and CDR2: KGHSH, LQKENI. The CDR3 region is CASSRGMNTEAFF. In DNA form, the CDR3 reads TGTGCCAGCAGCCGGGGGATGAACACTGAAGCTTTCTTT.

The genes are TRBV7-9 and TRBJ2-5, with a tentative D call TRBD2 (5 bases). V lost 4 bases and J lost 10, with 13 bases in between. Looked up from germline, CDR1 is SEHNR and CDR2 is FQNEAQ (reference sequence). This CDR3 region has 12 residues. This CDR3 is CASSSFSGNQYF. DNA for the CDR3: TGTGCCAGCAGCTCCTTCTCCGGGAACCAGTACTTC.

This chain uses TRBV6-1 with TRBJ2-3; the D is unclear. Trimming took off 3 bases at V and 6 bases at J, with 16 bases between the two ends. Per the germline V gene, CDR1 is MNHNS and CDR2 is SASEGT. The CDR3 extends over 15 amino acids. The CDR3 loop reads CASSDHFAVGDTQYF. The CDR3 bases are TGTGCCAGCAGTGACCACTTTGCGGTGGGGGATACGCAGTATTTT.

Notes on this clonotype: Sequence at one end of the junction differs from germline and may be a read error. V usage is TRBV27 and J usage is TRBJ2-3; D not resolved. This CDR3 has 13 residues. Germline CDR1 and CDR2: MNHEY and SMNVEV (reference sequence). The CDR3 coding sequence is TGCGCCAGCAGTTTAATACCCCCCGATACGCAGTATTTT. This encodes CASSLIPPDTQYF.